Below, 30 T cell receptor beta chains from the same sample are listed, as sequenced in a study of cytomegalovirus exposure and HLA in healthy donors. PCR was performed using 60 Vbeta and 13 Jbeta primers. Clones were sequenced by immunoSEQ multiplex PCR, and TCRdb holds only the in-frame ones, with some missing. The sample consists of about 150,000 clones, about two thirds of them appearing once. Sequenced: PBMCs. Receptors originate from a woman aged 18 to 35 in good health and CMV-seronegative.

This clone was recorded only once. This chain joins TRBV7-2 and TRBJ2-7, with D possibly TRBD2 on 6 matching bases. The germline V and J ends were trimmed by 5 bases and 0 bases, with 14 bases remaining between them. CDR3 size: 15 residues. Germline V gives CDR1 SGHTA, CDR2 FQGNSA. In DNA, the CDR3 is TGTGCCAGCAGCGTCTCCTGGGACTTCTCCTACGAGCAGTACGTC. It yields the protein CASSVSWDFSYEQYV.

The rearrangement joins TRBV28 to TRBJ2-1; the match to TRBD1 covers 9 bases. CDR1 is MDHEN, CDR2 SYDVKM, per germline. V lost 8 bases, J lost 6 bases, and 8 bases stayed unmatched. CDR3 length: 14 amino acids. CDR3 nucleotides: TGTGCCAGCGGCCGGGACAGGGTAAGCAATGAGCAGTTCTTC. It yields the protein CASGRDRVSNEQFF.

The CDR3 sequence is CASSDRSGQPQHF. The CDR3 DNA follows: TGTGCCAGCAGTGATCGATCGGGTCAGCCCCAGCATTTT. The chain recombines TRBV6-4 with TRBJ1-5; D ambiguous. Looked up from germline, CDR1 is MRHNA and CDR2 is SNTAGT. The length of the CDR3 is 13 residues. V was cut by 3 bases and J by 6 bases, with 9 bases left in between.

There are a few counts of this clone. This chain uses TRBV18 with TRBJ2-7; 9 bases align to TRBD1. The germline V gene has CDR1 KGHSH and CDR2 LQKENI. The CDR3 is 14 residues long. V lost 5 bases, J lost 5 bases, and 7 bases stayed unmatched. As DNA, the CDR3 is TGTGCCAGCTCAACAGGACAGGGGTACGACGAGCAGTACGTC. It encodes CASSTGQGYDEQYV.

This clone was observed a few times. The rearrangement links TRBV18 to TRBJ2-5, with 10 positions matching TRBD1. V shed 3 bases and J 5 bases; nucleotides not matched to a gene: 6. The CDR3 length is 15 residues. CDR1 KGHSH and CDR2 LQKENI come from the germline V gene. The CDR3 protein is CASSPSTGGWETQYF. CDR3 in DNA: TGTGCCAGCTCACCGTCGACAGGGGGCTGGGAGACCCAGTACTTC.

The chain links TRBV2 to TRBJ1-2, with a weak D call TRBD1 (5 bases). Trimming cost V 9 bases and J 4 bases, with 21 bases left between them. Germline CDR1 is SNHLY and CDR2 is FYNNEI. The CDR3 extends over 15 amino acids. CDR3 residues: CASYLRQHNLYGYTF. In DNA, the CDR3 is TGTGCCAGTTACTTACGACAGCACAACCTCTATGGCTACACCTTC.

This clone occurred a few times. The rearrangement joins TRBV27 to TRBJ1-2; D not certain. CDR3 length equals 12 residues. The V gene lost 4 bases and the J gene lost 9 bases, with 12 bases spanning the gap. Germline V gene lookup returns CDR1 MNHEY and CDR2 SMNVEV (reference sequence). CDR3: CASSYDSRSYTF. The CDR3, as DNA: TGTGCCAGCAGTTACGATTCTAGAAGCTACACCTTC.

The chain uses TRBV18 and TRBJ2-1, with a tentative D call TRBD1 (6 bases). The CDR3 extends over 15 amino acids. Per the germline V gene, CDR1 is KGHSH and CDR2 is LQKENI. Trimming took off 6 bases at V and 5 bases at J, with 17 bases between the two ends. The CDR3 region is CASSRRQGPDNEQFF. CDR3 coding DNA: TGTGCCAGCTCCCGTAGGCAGGGGCCTGACAATGAGCAGTTCTTC. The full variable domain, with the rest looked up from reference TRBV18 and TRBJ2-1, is NAGVMQNPRHLVRRRGQEARLRCSPMKGHSHVYWYRQLPEEGLKFMVYLQKENIIDESGMPKERFSAEFPKEGPSILRIQQVVRGDSAAYFCASSRRQGPDNEQFFGPGTRLTVL.

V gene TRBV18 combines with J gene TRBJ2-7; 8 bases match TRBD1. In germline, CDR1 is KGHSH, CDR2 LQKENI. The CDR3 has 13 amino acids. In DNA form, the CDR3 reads TGTGCCAGCTCACCGGGACAGGACTACGAGCAGCACGTC. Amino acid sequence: CASSPGQDYEQHV.

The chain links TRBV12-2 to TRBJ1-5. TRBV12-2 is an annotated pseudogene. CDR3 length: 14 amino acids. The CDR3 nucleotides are TGTGCAAGTCTCCCTCGGGAAGAAAATCAGCCCCAGCATTTT. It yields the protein CASLPREENQPQHF.

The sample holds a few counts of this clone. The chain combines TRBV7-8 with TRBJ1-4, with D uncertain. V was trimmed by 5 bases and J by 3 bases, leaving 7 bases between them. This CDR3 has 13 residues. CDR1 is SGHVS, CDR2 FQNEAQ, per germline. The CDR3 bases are TGTGCCAGCAGCGTGCGGGCTAATGAAAAACTGTTTTTT. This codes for CASSVRANEKLFF.

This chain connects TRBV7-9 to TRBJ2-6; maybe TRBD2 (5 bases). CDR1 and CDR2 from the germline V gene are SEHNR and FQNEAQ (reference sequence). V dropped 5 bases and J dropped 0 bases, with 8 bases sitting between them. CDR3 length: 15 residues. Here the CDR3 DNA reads TGTGCCAGCAGCCCAAGCGGCTCTGGGGCCAACGTCCTGACTTTC. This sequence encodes CASSPSGSGANVLTF.

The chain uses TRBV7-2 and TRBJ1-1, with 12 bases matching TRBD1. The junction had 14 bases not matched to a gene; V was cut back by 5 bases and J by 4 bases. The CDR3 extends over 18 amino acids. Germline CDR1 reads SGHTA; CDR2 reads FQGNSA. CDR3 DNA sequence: TGTGCCAGCAGCCCGTTTTGGGACAGGGGGCGGCTTAGCACTGAAGCTTTCTTT. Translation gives CASSPFWDRGRLSTEAFF.

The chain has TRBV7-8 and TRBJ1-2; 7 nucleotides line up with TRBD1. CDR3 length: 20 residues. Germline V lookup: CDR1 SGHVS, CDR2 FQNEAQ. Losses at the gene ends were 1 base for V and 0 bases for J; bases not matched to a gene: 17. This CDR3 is CASSLDVGRDVGGSNYGYTF. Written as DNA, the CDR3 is TGTGCCAGCAGCTTAGACGTCGGCAGGGACGTAGGGGGCTCTAACTATGGCTACACCTTC.

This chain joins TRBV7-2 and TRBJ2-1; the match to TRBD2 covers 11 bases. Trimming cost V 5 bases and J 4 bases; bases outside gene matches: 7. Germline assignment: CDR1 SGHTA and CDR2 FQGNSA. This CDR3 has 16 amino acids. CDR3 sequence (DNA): TGTGCCAGCAGCCCGTTGACTAGCGGGATATACAATGAGCAGTTCTTC. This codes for CASSPLTSGIYNEQFF.

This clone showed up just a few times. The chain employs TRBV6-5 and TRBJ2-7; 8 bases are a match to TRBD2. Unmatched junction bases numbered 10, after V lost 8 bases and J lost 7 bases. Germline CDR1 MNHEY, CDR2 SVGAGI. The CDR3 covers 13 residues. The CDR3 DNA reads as TGTGCCAGCTCCCTACGGGAGGGAGCAGAGCAGTACGTC. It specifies CASSLREGAEQYV.

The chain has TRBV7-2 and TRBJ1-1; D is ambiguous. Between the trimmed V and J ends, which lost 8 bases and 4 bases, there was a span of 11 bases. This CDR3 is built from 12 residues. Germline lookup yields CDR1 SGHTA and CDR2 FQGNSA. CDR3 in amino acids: CASGGFPTEAFF. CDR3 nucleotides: TGTGCCAGCGGAGGTTTCCCCACTGAAGCTTTCTTT.

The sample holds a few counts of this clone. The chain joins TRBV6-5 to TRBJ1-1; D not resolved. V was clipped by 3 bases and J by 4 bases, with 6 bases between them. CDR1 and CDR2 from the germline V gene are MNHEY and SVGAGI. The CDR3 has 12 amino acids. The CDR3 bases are TGTGCCAGCAGTTATAGTATCACTGAAGCTTTCTTT. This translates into CASSYSITEAFF.

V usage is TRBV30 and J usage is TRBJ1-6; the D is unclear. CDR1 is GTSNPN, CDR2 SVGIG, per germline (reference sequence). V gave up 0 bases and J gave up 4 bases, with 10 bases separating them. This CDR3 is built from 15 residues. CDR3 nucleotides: TGTGCCTGGAGTGTACGAGTACTTTATAATTCACCCCTCCACTTT. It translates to CAWSVRVLYNSPLHF.

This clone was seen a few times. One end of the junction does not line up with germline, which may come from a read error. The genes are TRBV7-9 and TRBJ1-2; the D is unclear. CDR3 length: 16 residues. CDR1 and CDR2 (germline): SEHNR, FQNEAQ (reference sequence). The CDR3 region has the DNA TGTTCCAGCAGCTCTACGAAGGAGTACCGCTACTATGGCTACACCTTC. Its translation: CSSSSTKEYRYYGYTF.

The CDR3 bases are TGTGCCAGCAGCCCGGGACACCCGAACACTGAAGCTTTCTTT. Amino acids: CASSPGHPNTEAFF. V and J are TRBV9 and TRBJ1-1; weak D call: TRBD1 (6 bases). Germline V gene data show CDR1 as SGDLS and CDR2 as YYNGEE. This CDR3 has 14 amino acids. V lost 4 bases, J lost 1 base, and 11 bases lay in between.

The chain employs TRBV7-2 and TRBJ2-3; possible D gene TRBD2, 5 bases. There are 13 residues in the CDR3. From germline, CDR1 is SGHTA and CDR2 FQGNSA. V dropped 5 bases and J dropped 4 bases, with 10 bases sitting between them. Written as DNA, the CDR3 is TGTGCCAGCAGCATCTCACTAGCAGATACGCAGTATTTT. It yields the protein CASSISLADTQYF.

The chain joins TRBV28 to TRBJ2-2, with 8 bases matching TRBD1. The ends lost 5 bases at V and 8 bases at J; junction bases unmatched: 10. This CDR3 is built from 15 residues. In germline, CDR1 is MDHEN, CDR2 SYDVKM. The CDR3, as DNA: TGTGCCAGCAGTCGCATGACAGGGGCGCGGGGGGAGCTGTTTTTT. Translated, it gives CASSRMTGARGELFF. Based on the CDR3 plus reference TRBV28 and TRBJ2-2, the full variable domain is DVKVTQSSRYLVKRTGEKVFLECVQDMDHENMFWYRQDPGLGLRLIYFSYDVKMKEKGDIPEGYSVSREKKERFSLILESASTNQTSMYLCASSRMTGARGELFFGEGSRLTVL.

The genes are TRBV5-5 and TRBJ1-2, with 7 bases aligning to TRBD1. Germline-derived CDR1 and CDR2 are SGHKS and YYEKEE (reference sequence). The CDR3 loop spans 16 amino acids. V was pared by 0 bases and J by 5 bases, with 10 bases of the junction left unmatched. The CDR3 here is CASSLAEGAVWYGYTF. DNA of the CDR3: TGTGCCAGCAGCTTGGCTGAGGGGGCCGTATGGTATGGCTACACCTTC.

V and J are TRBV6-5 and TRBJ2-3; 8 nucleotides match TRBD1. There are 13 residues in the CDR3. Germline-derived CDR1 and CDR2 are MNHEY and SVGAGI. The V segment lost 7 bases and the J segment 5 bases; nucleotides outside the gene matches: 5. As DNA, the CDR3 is TGTGCCAGCACGGACAGGGTGGTAGATACGCAGTATTTT. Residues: CASTDRVVDTQYF.

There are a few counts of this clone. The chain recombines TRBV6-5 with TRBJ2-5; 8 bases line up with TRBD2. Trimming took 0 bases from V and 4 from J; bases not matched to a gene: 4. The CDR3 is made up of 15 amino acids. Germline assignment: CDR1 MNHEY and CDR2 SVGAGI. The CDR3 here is CASSYSLAGPETQYF. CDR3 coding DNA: TGTGCCAGCAGTTACTCGTTAGCGGGGCCAGAGACCCAGTACTTC.

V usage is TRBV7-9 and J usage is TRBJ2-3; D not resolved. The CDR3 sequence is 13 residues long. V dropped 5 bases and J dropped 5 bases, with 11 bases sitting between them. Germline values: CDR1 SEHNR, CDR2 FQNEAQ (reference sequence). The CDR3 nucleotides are TGTGCCAGCAGCCGCGGTGTTGGAGATACGCAGTATTTT. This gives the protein CASSRGVGDTQYF.

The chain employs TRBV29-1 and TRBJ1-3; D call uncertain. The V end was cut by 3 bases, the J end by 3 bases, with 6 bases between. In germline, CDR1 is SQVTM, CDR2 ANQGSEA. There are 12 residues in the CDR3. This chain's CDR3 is CSVEGLGNTIYF. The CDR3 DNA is TGCAGCGTTGAGGGCCTTGGAAACACCATATATTTT.

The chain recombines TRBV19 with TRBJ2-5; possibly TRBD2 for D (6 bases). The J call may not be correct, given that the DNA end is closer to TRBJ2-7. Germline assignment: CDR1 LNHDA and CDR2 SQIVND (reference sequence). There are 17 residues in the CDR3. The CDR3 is CASSPMFRGSRTNEQYF. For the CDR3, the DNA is TGTGCCAGTAGTCCCATGTTTCGGGGGAGTCGCACCAACGAGCAGTACTTC.

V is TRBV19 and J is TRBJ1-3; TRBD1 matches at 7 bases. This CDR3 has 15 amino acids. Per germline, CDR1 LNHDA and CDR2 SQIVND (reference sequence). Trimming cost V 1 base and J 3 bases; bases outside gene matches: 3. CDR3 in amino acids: CASSIGSGGGNTIYF. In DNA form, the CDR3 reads TGTGCCAGTAGTATAGGATCAGGGGGTGGAAACACCATATATTTT.